This T cell receptor (beta chain) was found in a study of T cells in narcolepsy. Study results and limitations: Some memory CD4+ repertoires had no autoreactive clone sequences. Reportedly, autoreactive clonotypes were serially detected in patients' blood but not controls'. Comparing one patient's CSF and blood CD4+ clonotypes highlighted HCRT- and TRIB2-specific autoreactive clonotypes.

Assay used: immunoSEQ multiplex PCR; TCRdb lists only in-frame clones, some missing. The table records about 27,000 clones, roughly 86% of them present only once. The CDR3 runs 13 residues. The germline V gene has CDR1 SGHDN and CDR2 FVKESK. Trimming shortened V by 3 bases and J by 9 bases, and 12 bases separated the two germline ends. With respect to this clone: No antigen is known for it.

The specimen sequenced was CD45RA- memory CD4+ T cells from PBMCs. This receptor was taken from a human donor with narcolepsy. The chain combines TRBV14 with TRBJ2-1; D is undetermined. In DNA form, the CDR3 reads TGTGCCAGCAGCCAGAGTCTACAAAGTGAGCAGTTCTTC. Amino acid sequence: CASSQSLQSEQFF.